The 21 T cell receptor beta chains reported below all come from one sample, sequenced in a study of control samples from healthy donors and cancer patients (dated by TCRdb to 2018 to 2020). Libraries came from the immunoSEQ multiplex PCR assay. Entries here come from immuneACCESS through TCRdb and include only in-frame sequences with V and J called. Some clones fail to appear in such tables; in the studies checked, an unresolved V gene covers under half of the shortfall, and the cause of the remainder is unknown. The sample includes over 100,000 clones, with around 93% observed a single time. About 2.2% of the sample is in the top ten clones. Sample: blood. These receptors all come from a woman aged 50 to 65 in good health.

The V and J genes are TRBV24-1 and TRBJ1-2; TRBD1 agrees at 11 bases. This CDR3 has 14 residues. Germline V gene data show CDR1 as KGHDR and CDR2 as SFDVKD. V lost 3 bases to trimming and J lost 5 bases; unmatched junction nucleotides: 1. CDR3 amino acids: CATSDGTGGYGYTF. CDR3 coding DNA: TGTGCCACCAGTGATGGGACAGGGGGTTATGGCTACACCTTC.

The J gene is TRBJ2-3, the V gene TRBV19; a possible D gene is TRBD1 (6 bases). Trimming removed 6 bases at V and 3 bases at J, with 19 bases between. The germline CDR1 and CDR2 sequences are LNHDA and SQIVND (reference sequence). There are 16 residues in the CDR3. CDR3 DNA: TGTGCCAGTAGCCCTTTGGGGGCGGTAGGGACAGATACGCAGTATTTT. Translating gives CASSPLGAVGTDTQYF. The whole variable domain, remainder taken from reference TRBV19 and TRBJ2-3, is DGGITQSPKYLFRKEGQNVTLSCEQNLNHDAMYWYRQDPGQGLRLIYYSQIVNDFQKGDIAEGYSVSREKKESFPLTVTSAQKNPTAFYLCASSPLGAVGTDTQYFGPGTRLTVL.

The chain recombines TRBV11-2 with TRBJ1-2, with D perhaps matching TRBD1 (5 bases). The germline V and J ends were trimmed by 5 bases and 4 bases, with 20 bases remaining between them. CDR1 and CDR2 (germline): SGHAT, FQNNGV. There are 16 residues in the CDR3. In DNA form, the CDR3 reads TGTGCCAGCAGCCCGGTAGTCGTTCAGGGACCCTATGGCTACACCTTC. Its translation: CASSPVVVQGPYGYTF.

V is TRBV5-6 and J is TRBJ2-7, with D tentatively TRBD1 (6 bases). From germline, CDR1 is SGHDT and CDR2 YYEEEE. The CDR3 spans 13 residues. Between the trimmed V and J ends, which lost 0 bases and 3 bases, there was a span of 7 bases. The CDR3 sequence is CASSLDRVYEQYF. In nucleotides, the CDR3 is TGTGCCAGCAGCTTGGACAGGGTCTACGAGCAGTACTTC.

The rearrangement joins TRBV5-1 to TRBJ1-1, with TRBD1 matching over 9 bases. This CDR3 region has 17 residues. Germline V gene lookup returns CDR1 SGHRS and CDR2 YFSETQ. J was trimmed by 3 bases and V by 4 bases; bases with no gene match: 13. CDR3 protein: CASSQLTGGFRDTEAFF. Written as DNA, the CDR3 is TGCGCCAGCAGCCAATTGACAGGGGGTTTTAGGGACACTGAAGCTTTCTTT.

The chain links TRBV28 to TRBJ1-1; 10 bases are shared with TRBD1. The junction had 7 bases not matched to a gene; V was cut back by 3 bases and J by 6 bases. Germline V gene sequence: CDR1 MDHEN, CDR2 SYDVKM. The CDR3 extends over 15 amino acids. CDR3 loop: CASSFAGQGRSEAFF. Here the CDR3 DNA reads TGTGCCAGCAGTTTCGCGGGACAGGGGCGGTCTGAAGCTTTCTTT.

The gene calls are TRBV6-2 or TRBV6-3 and TRBJ2-3; no firm D call. This CDR3 has 15 amino acids. V lost 6 bases and J 3 bases, leaving 16 bases between the germline ends. CDR1 MNHEY and CDR2 SVGEGT come from the germline V gene. In DNA, the CDR3 is TGTGCCAGCAGCCGATCTAGTTTGGGGACAGATACGCAGTATTTT. The encoded protein is CASSRSSLGTDTQYF.

The chain links TRBV19 to TRBJ1-2; a weak D match, TRBD1 (5 bases). V was trimmed by 6 bases and J by 8 bases, leaving 13 bases between them. Germline loops: CDR1 LNHDA, CDR2 SQIVND (reference sequence). CDR3 length: 12 residues. CDR3 coding DNA: TGTGCCAGTAGGGAGGGGCCGGGCGGCTACACCTTC. This sequence encodes CASREGPGGYTF.

V gene TRBV7-9 combines with J gene TRBJ1-5, with 7 bases matching TRBD1. The V gene's germline CDR1 is SEHNR and CDR2 FQNEAQ (reference sequence). V was clipped by 4 bases and J by 4 bases; unmatched bases: 4. This CDR3 is built from 14 residues. DNA for the CDR3: TGTGCCAGCAGCTCCGACAGGGAGAATCAGCCCCAGCATTTT. Its protein is CASSSDRENQPQHF.

The chain is built from TRBV19 and TRBJ1-2, with D perhaps TRBD1 (5 bases). V was shortened by 7 bases and J by 7 bases, with 19 bases between the two germline ends. This CDR3 region has 14 residues. CDR1 is LNHDA, CDR2 SQIVND, per germline (reference sequence). CDR3 DNA: TGTGCCAGTACCCCAGGGACGGCCTCAGGTGGCTACACCTTC. Translation: CASTPGTASGGYTF.

V gene TRBV30 combines with J gene TRBJ2-3, with TRBD1 matching over 9 bases. This CDR3 region has 15 residues. Looked up from germline, CDR1 is GTSNPN and CDR2 is SVGIG (reference sequence). V gave up 3 bases and J gave up 5 bases; unmatched junction bases: 9. The DNA for the CDR3 is TGTGCCTGGAGCGGACACAGGGGGCAGGAAGATACGCAGTATTTT. This codes for CAWSGHRGQEDTQYF.

The V and J genes are TRBV7-8 and TRBJ1-2; D is undetermined. The germline gives CDR1 SGHVS, CDR2 FQNEAQ. This CDR3 is built from 14 residues. Trimming shortened V by 0 bases and J by 8 bases, and 13 bases separated the two germline ends. CDR3: CASSLALEGRGYTF. CDR3 in DNA: TGTGCCAGCAGCTTAGCGTTGGAGGGCCGGGGCTACACCTTC.

V usage is TRBV12-3 or TRBV12-4 and J usage is TRBJ1-2; no clear D gene. The CDR3 length is 13 residues. Trimming removed 2 bases from V and 5 bases from J, with 9 bases in between. This chain's CDR3 is CASSLPGGYGYTF. The CDR3 DNA is TGTGCCAGCAGTTTACCCGGTGGGTATGGCTACACCTTC.

The gene calls are TRBV5-6 and TRBJ1-4; D may be TRBD1 (5 bases). Trimming cost V 4 bases and J 4 bases, with 11 bases left between them. Germline CDR1 is SGHDT and CDR2 is YYEEEE. The CDR3 contains 14 residues. This CDR3 reads CASSPGWDNEKLFF. The CDR3 DNA follows: TGTGCCAGCAGCCCAGGGTGGGATAATGAAAAACTGTTTTTT.

The V gene is TRBV5-1, the J gene TRBJ2-5; unclear D gene. The CDR3 has 14 amino acids. Germline loops: CDR1 SGHRS, CDR2 YFSETQ. V gave up 1 base and J gave up 5 bases, with 12 bases separating them. CDR3 in DNA: TGCGCCAGCAGCTTGAATACGGGTCGGGAGACCCAGTACTTC. Its translation: CASSLNTGRETQYF.

The rearrangement uses TRBV5-6 and TRBJ2-7, with D possibly called TRBD1 or TRBD2 (5 bases each). Germline values: CDR1 SGHDT, CDR2 YYEEEE. The CDR3 has 14 residues. The V end was cut by 0 bases, the J end by 7 bases, with 14 bases between. CDR3 in DNA: TGTGCCAGCAGCTTGGGGTCCAGGGACGGAGAGCAGTACTTC. Translation: CASSLGSRDGEQYF.

The chain combines TRBV6-1 with TRBJ1-6; D remains ambiguous. V lost 2 bases and J lost 6, with 23 bases in between. Germline lookup yields CDR1 MNHNS and CDR2 SASEGT. The CDR3 is 19 amino acids. The CDR3 bases are TGTGCCAGCAGTGAATCCGGTCGGTTCCGGGATCGGACTAATTCACCCCTCCACTTT. Its translation is CASSESGRFRDRTNSPLHF.

The V call is TRBV5-1, the J call TRBJ1-6; D is ambiguous. With 4 bases removed from V and 0 bases from J, the gap between germline ends came to 11 bases. Germline V gives CDR1 SGHRS, CDR2 YFSETQ. The CDR3 totals 16 residues. CDR3 bases: TGCGCCAGCAGCCCAACGGGCGGCTCCTATAATTCACCCCTCCACTTT. This gives the protein CASSPTGGSYNSPLHF.

This clone was seen a single time. The chain couples TRBV15 to TRBJ2-7; D gene unclear. Trimming took off 9 bases at V and 0 bases at J, with 12 bases between the two ends. The CDR3 is 13 amino acids. CDR1 LNHNV and CDR2 YYDKDF come from the germline V gene (reference sequence). For the CDR3, the DNA is TGTGCCACTCGAGACGGTAGCTCCTACGAGCAGTACTTC. This translates into CATRDGSSYEQYF.

The gene calls are TRBV29-1 and TRBJ1-2, with D tentatively TRBD1 (6 bases). Trimming cost V 6 bases and J 4 bases, with 15 bases left between them. This CDR3 region has 13 residues. Germline CDR1 reads SQVTM; CDR2 reads ANQGSEA. CDR3 DNA: TGCAGCGTGATGATTACAGGGTCCTATGGCTACACCTTC. It encodes CSVMITGSYGYTF.

Only one count was recorded for this clone. The identical CDR3 is also encoded by other nucleotide sequences in the sample. The chain joins TRBV3-1 (or the pseudogene TRBV3-2) to TRBJ1-5; D uncertain. The CDR3 loop spans 13 amino acids. Trimming left V 0 bases short and J 6 bases short, with 6 bases between. In germline, CDR1 is LGHDT, CDR2 YNNKEL (reference sequence). CDR3 residues: CASSQDLRQPQHF. CDR3 nucleotides: TGTGCCAGCAGCCAAGACCTCCGTCAGCCCCAGCATTTT.